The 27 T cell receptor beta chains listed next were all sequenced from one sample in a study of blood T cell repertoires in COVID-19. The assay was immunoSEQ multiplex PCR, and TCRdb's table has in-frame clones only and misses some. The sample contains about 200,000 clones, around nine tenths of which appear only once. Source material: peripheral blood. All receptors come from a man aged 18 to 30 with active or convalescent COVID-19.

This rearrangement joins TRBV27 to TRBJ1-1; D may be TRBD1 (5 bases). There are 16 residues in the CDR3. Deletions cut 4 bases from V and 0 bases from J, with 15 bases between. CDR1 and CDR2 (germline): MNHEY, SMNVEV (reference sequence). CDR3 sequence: CASSSLWGGMNTEAFF. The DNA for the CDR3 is TGTGCCAGCAGTTCCCTCTGGGGGGGGATGAACACTGAAGCTTTCTTT.

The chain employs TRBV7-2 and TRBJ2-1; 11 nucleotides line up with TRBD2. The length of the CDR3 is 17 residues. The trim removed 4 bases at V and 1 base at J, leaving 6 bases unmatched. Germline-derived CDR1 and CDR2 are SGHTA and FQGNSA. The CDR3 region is CASSSRLAGTSYNEQFF. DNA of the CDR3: TGTGCCAGCAGCTCTCGACTAGCGGGAACATCCTACAATGAGCAGTTCTTC.

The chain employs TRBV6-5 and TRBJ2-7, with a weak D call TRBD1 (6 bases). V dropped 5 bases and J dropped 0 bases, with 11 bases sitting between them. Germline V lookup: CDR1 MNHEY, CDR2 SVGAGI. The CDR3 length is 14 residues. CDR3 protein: CASSPGTPSYEQYF. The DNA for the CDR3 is TGTGCCAGCAGTCCCGGGACACCCTCCTACGAGCAGTACTTC.

As DNA, the CDR3 is TGTGCCAGTAGTAGTGGGGTGCGGACAGGGGACACTGAAGCTTTCTTT. This encodes CASSSGVRTGDTEAFF. The chain couples TRBV19 to TRBJ1-1, with 9 bases matching TRBD1. This CDR3 has 16 residues. CDR1 LNHDA and CDR2 SQIVND come from the germline V gene (reference sequence). The V segment lost 4 bases and the J segment 3 bases; nucleotides outside the gene matches: 9.

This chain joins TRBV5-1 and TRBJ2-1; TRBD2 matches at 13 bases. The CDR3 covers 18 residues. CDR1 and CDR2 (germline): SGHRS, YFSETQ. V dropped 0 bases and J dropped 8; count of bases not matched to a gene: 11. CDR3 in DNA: TGCGCCAGCAGCTTGGCTGGGCTACTAGCGGGGGGGCAGGATGAGCAGTTCTTC. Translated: CASSLAGLLAGGQDEQFF.

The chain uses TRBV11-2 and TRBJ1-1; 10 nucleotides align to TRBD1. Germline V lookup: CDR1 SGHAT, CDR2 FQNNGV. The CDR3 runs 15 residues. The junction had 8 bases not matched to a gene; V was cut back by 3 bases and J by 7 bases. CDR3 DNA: TGTGCCAGCAGCTTGACGGGACAGGGGATCGGTGAAGCTTTCTTT. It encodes CASSLTGQGIGEAFF.

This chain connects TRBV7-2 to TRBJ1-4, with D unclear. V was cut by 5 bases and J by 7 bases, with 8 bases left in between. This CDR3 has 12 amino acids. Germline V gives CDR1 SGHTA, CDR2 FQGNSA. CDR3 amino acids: CASSLTGEKLFF. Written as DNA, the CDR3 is TGTGCCAGCAGCCTGACGGGTGAAAAACTGTTTTTT.

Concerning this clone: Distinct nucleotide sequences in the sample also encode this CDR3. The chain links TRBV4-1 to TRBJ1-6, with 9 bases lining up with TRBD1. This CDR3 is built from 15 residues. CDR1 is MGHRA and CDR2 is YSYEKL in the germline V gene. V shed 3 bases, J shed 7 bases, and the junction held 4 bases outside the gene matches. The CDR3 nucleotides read TGCGCCAGCAGCCAGGGGACAGGGAACAATTCACCCCTCCACTTT. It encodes CASSQGTGNNSPLHF.

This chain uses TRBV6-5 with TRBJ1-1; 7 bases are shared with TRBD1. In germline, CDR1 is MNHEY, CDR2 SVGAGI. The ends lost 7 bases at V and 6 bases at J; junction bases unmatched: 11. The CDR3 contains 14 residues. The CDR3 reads CASILDRVGAEAFF. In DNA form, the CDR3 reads TGTGCCAGCATTTTAGACAGGGTCGGCGCTGAAGCTTTCTTT.

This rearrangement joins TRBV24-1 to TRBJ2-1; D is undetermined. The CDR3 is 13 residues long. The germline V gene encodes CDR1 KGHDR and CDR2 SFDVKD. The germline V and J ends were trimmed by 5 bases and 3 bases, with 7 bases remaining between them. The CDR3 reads CATSGTFYNEQFF. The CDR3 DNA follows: TGTGCCACCAGTGGCACTTTCTACAATGAGCAGTTCTTC.

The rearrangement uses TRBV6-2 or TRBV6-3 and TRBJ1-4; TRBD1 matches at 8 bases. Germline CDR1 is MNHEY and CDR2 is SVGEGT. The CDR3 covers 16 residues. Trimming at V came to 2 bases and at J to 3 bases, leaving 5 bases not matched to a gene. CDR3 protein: CASSYVQGAANEKLFF. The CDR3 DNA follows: TGTGCCAGCAGTTACGTCCAGGGGGCTGCTAATGAAAAACTGTTTTTT.

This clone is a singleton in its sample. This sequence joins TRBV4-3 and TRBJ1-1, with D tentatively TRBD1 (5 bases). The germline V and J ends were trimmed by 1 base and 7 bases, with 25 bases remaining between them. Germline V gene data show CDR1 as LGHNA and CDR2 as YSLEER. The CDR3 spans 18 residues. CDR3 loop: CASSQGPGLFTGGGEAFF. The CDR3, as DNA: TGCGCCAGCAGCCAAGGACCGGGACTTTTCACTGGGGGAGGTGAAGCTTTCTTT.

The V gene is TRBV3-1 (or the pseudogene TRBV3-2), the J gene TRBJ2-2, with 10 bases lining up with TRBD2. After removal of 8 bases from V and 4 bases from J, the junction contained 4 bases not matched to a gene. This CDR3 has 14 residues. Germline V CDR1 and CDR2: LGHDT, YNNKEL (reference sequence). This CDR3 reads CASYASGGTGELFF. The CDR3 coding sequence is TGTGCCAGCTACGCTAGCGGGGGCACCGGGGAGCTGTTTTTT.

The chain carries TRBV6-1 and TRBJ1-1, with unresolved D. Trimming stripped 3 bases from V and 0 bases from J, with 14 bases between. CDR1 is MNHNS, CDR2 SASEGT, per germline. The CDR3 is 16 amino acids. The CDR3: CASSESRSPLNTEAFF. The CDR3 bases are TGTGCCAGCAGTGAGAGCAGGTCTCCCCTGAACACTGAAGCTTTCTTT.

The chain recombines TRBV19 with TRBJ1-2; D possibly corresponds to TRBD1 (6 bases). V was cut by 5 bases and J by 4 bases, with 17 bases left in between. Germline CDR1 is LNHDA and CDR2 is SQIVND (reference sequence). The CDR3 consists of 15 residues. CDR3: CASSARTAQSYGYTF. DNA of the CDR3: TGTGCCAGTAGTGCACGGACAGCTCAAAGCTATGGCTACACCTTC. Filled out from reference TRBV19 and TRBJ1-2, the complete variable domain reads DGGITQSPKYLFRKEGQNVTLSCEQNLNHDAMYWYRQDPGQGLRLIYYSQIVNDFQKGDIAEGYSVSREKKESFPLTVTSAQKNPTAFYLCASSARTAQSYGYTFGSGTRLTVV.

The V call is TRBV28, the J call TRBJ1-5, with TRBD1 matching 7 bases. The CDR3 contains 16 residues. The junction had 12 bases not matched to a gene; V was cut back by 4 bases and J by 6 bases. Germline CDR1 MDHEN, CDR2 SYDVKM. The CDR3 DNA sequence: TGTGCCAGCAGTTCGGATCGACAGGGATTCAGTCAGCCCCAGCATTTT. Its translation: CASSSDRQGFSQPQHF.

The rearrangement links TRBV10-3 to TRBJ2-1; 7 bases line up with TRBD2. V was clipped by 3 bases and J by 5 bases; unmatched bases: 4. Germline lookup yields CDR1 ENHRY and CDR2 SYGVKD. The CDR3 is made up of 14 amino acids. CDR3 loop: CAISEKRDHNEQFF. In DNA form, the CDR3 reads TGTGCCATCAGTGAAAAGCGGGATCACAATGAGCAGTTCTTC.

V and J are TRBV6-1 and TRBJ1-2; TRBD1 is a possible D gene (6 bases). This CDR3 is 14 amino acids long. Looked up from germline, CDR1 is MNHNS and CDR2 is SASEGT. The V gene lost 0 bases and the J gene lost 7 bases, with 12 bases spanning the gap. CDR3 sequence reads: CASSEATQGSGYTF. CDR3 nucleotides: TGTGCCAGCAGTGAAGCAACACAGGGAAGTGGCTACACCTTC.

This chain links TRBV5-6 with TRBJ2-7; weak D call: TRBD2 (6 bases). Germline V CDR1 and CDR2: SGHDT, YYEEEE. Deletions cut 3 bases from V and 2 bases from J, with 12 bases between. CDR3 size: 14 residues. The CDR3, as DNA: TGTGCCAGCAGCTCGGGACTCGTTACCTACGAGCAGTACTTC. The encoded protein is CASSSGLVTYEQYF.

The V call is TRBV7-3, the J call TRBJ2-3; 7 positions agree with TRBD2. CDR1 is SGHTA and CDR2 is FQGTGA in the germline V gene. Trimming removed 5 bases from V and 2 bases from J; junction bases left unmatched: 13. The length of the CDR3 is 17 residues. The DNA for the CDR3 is TGTGCCAGCAGCCCTTACCCCACAGCGGGGAACACAGATACGCAGTATTTT. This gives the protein CASSPYPTAGNTDTQYF.

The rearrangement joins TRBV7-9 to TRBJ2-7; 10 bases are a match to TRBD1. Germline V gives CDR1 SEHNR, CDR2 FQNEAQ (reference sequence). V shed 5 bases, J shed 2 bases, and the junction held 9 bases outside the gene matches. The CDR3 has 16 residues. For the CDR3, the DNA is TGTGCCAGCAGCGGGCCGGGACAGGGGACCGCCTACGAGCAGTACTTC. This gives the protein CASSGPGQGTAYEQYF.

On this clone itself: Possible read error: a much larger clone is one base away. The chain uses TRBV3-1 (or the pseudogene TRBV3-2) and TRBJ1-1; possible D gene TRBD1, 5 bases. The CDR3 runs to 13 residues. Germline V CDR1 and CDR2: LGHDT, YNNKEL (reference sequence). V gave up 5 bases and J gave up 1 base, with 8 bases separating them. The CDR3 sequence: CASSLTENTEAFF. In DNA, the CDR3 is TGTGCCAGCAGCTTGACAGAGAACACTGAAGCTTTCTTT.

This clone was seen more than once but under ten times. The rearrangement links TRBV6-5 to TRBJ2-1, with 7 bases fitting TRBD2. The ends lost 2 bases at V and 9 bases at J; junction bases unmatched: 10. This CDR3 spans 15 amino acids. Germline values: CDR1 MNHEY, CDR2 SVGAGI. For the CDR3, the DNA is TGTGCCAGCAGTTACGCGGGAGTCGGGATTGGTGAGCAGTTCTTC. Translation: CASSYAGVGIGEQFF.

The CDR3 spells CATSDTGSYGYTF. The CDR3 nucleotides read TGTGCCACCAGTGATACGGGATCCTATGGCTACACCTTC. J is TRBJ1-2 and V is TRBV24-1; D remains unclear. The CDR3 is 13 amino acids. Deletions cut 3 bases from V and 4 bases from J, with 8 bases between. Per germline, CDR1 KGHDR and CDR2 SFDVKD.

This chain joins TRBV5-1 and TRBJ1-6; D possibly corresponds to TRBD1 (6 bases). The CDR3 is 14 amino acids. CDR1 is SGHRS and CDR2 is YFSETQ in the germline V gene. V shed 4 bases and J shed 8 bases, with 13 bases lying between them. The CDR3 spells CASSTGQTDSPLHF. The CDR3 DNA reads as TGCGCCAGCAGCACCGGACAGACTGATTCACCCCTCCACTTT.

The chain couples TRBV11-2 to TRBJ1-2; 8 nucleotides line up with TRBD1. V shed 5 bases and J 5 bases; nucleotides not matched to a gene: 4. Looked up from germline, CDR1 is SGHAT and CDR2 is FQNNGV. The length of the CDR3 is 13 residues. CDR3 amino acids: CASSEGQAYGYTF. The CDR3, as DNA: TGTGCCAGCAGCGAGGGACAGGCATATGGCTACACCTTC. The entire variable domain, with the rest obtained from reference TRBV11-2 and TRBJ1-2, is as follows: EAGVAQSPRYKIIEKRQSVAFWCNPISGHATLYWYQQILGQGPKLLIQFQNNGVVDDSQLPKDRFSAERLKGVDSTLKIQPAKLEDSAVYLCASSEGQAYGYTFGSGTRLTVV.

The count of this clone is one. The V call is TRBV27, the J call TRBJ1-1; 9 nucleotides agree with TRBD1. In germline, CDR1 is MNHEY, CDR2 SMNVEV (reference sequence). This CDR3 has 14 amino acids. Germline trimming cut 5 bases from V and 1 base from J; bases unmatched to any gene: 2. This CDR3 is CASSPGQGNTEAFF. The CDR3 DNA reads TGTGCCAGCAGTCCGGGACAGGGGAACACTGAAGCTTTCTTT.